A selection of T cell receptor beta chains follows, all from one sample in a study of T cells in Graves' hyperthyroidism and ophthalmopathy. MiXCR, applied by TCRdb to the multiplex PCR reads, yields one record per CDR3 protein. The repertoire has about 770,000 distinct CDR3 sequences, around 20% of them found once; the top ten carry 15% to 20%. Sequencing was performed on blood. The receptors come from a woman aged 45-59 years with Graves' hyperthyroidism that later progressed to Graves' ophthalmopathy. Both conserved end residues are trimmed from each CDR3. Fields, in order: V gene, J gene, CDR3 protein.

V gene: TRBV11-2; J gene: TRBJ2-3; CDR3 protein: ASSLNRVVADTQY
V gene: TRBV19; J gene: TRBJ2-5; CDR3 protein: ASSMLGETQY
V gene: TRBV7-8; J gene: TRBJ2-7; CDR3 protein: ASSPRQGRHDGSYEQY
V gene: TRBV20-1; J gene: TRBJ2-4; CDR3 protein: SASVAGGPSNIQY
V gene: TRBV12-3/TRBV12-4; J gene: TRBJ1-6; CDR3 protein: ASSTTYNSPLH
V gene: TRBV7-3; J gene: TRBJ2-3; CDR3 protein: ASSSGLVGGADTQY
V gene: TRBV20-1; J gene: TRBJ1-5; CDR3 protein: SARQSGQVLNQPQH
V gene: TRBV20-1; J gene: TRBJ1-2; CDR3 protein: SARPGGARGYGYT
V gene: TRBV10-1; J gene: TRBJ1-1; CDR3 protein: ASSDVAGQGLNTEAF
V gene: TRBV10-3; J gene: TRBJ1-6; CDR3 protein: AISLGQAGSPLH